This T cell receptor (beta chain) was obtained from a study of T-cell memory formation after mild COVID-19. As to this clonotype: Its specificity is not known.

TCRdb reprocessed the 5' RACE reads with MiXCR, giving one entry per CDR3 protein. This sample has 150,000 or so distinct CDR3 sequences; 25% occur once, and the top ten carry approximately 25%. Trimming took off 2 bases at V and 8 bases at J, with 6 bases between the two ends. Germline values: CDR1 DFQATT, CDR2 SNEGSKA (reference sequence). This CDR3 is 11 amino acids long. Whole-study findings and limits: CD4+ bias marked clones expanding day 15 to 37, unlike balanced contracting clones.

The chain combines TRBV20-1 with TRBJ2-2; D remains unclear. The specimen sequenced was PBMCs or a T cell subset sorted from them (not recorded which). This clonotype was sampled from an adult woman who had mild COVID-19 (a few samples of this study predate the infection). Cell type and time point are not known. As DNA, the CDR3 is TGCAGTGCTAGACATAGTGGGGAGCTGTTTTTT. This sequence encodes CSARHSGELFF.